This T cell receptor beta chain was identified in a study of human T cells and chemical hapten exposure. Study-wide findings and caveats: High-frequency TCRs, those above 1 in 1000, stayed the same after DPC sensitization.

In the case of this clonotype: Its antigen is not known.

Germline assignment: CDR1 ENHRY and CDR2 SYGVKD. The CDR3 extends over 14 amino acids. The V end lost 6 bases, the J end lost 4 bases, and 15 bases lay between the germline ends. As for time point: patch test 3, about 24 weeks after DPC sensitization. Treatment of the sample: therapeutic diphenylcyclopropenone sensitization with weekly scalp DPC. Someone pulled total RNA out of unfractionated whole blood. TCRdb re-analysed the RACE reads in MiXCR, keeping a single row per CDR3 protein. The data hold almost 40,000 distinct CDR3 sequences, with roughly 9.5% observed a single time. This receptor was taken from a man between 50 and 59 years old with alopecia areata. Some clones in this sample may be carry-over from other donors' samples. The chain joins TRBV10-3 to TRBJ2-5; D not resolved. The sample in question was whole blood, obtained in connection with sensitization to the hapten diphenylcyclopropenone (DPC). Here the CDR3 reads CAIRMGLAGETQYF. The CDR3 DNA reads as TGTGCCATCAGGATGGGGTTGGCAGGAGAGACCCAGTACTTC.